The 21 T cell receptor beta chains presented below share a single source sample, sequenced in a study of cytomegalovirus exposure and HLA in healthy donors. A multiplex PCR was run with 60 Vbeta primers and 13 Jbeta primers. Sequencing was performed with immunoSEQ multiplex PCR; in TCRdb, only in-frame clones are kept and a portion is missing. The sample has over 150,000 clones; 70% to 85% are singletons. The sample was PBMCs. Source of these receptors: a man between 18 and 29 years old in good health and CMV-seronegative.

The J gene is TRBJ1-5, the V gene TRBV28; no definite D call. The CDR3 runs 15 residues. V was cut by 6 bases and J by 4 bases, with 16 bases left in between. Germline V CDR1 and CDR2: MDHEN, SYDVKM. CDR3 DNA sequence: TGTGCCAGCAGCTCCTCGGGTGCCGGGAATCAGCCCCAGCATTTT. Its translation: CASSSSGAGNQPQHF.

This clone has just one count. The CDR3 DNA is TGTGCCAGCAGCCAAGAGATCGGGAATTCACCCCTCCACTTT. It encodes CASSQEIGNSPLHF. The gene calls are TRBV4-2 and TRBJ1-6; D is uncertain. CDR3 length: 14 amino acids. The germline gives CDR1 LGHNA, CDR2 YNFKEQ. V lost 0 bases, J lost 7 bases, and 7 bases lay in between.

V is TRBV11-3 and J is TRBJ2-5; D not resolved. Trimming took 5 bases from V and 1 from J, leaving 20 bases between them. Germline V gene data show CDR1 as SGHNT and CDR2 as YENEEA. The CDR3 is 17 amino acids. The CDR3 loop reads CASSDPRPRGSQETQYF. In DNA form, the CDR3 reads TGTGCCAGCAGCGATCCCCGCCCCCGTGGCAGCCAAGAGACCCAGTACTTC.

The chain joins TRBV5-8 to TRBJ2-5; 8 nucleotides line up with TRBD1. The CDR3 extends over 14 amino acids. CDR1 SGHTS and CDR2 YDEGEE come from the germline V gene. The junction had 5 bases not matched to a gene; V was cut back by 2 bases and J by 5 bases. This chain's CDR3 is CASSFQGAGETQYF. The CDR3 region has the DNA TGTGCCAGCAGCTTTCAGGGGGCGGGGGAGACCCAGTACTTC.

The rearrangement uses TRBV7-3 and TRBJ2-1, with 11 bases matching TRBD2. The V segment lost 3 bases and the J segment 0 bases; nucleotides outside the gene matches: 4. Germline V gives CDR1 SGHTA, CDR2 FQGTGA. The CDR3 length is 17 residues. The CDR3 sequence: CASSFRLAGSSYNEQFF. CDR3 bases: TGTGCCAGCAGCTTTAGACTAGCGGGGTCCTCCTACAATGAGCAGTTCTTC.

The chain carries TRBV7-3 and TRBJ2-5, with 7 bases identical to TRBD1. Germline V gene data show CDR1 as SGHTA and CDR2 as FQGTGA. The CDR3 extends over 16 amino acids. The V and J ends lost 5 bases and 7 bases, in that order; junction bases with no gene match: 16. The CDR3: CASSAMTGKGFGTQYF. CDR3 nucleotides: TGTGCCAGCAGCGCTATGACAGGGAAGGGATTTGGGACCCAGTACTTC.

The chain employs TRBV25-1 and TRBJ1-6; D gene ambiguous. The length of the CDR3 is 13 residues. Germline CDR1 and CDR2: MGHDK and SYGVNS. The germline V and J ends were trimmed by 6 bases and 5 bases, with 8 bases remaining between them. CDR3 bases: TGTGCCAGCAGGGACTTTCATAATTCACCCCTCCACTTT. Encoded protein: CASRDFHNSPLHF. The full variable domain, its missing parts supplied by reference TRBV25-1 and TRBJ1-6, is EADIYQTPRYLVIGTGKKITLECSQTMGHDKMYWYQQDPGMELHLIHYSYGVNSTEKGDLSSESTVSRIRTEHFPLTLESARPSHTSQYLCASRDFHNSPLHFGNGTRLTVT.

This chain links TRBV2 with TRBJ2-1; a possible D gene is TRBD1 (6 bases). Per germline, CDR1 SNHLY and CDR2 FYNNEI. V was trimmed by 6 bases and J by 5 bases, leaving 20 bases between them. CDR3 size: 16 residues. CDR3 loop: CASSASEGTLNNEQFF. The CDR3, as DNA: TGTGCCAGCAGCGCTTCCGAGGGGACATTAAACAATGAGCAGTTCTTC.

The chain uses TRBV11-2 and TRBJ1-2; D is unresolved. Germline lookup yields CDR1 SGHAT and CDR2 FQNNGV. This CDR3 contains 17 residues. V was trimmed by 2 bases and J by 6 bases, leaving 22 bases between them. CDR3 sequence: CASSLTLILTSSHGYTF. The CDR3 DNA reads TGTGCCAGCAGCTTAACACTTATTCTGACTTCAAGCCATGGCTACACCTTC.

This chain connects TRBV19 to TRBJ2-2; possibly TRBD1 for D (5 bases). V gave up 6 bases and J gave up 3 bases, with 20 bases separating them. The CDR3 is 17 residues long. Germline V lookup: CDR1 LNHDA, CDR2 SQIVND (reference sequence). The CDR3 here is CASSTPSGRVDTGELFF. In nucleotides, the CDR3 is TGTGCCAGTAGCACCCCATCTGGCAGGGTGGACACCGGGGAGCTGTTTTTT.

The count of this clone is one. This chain uses TRBV5-1 with TRBJ1-2; TRBD1 might be the D (6 bases). The V end was cut by 0 bases, the J end by 6 bases, with 12 bases between. The CDR3 spans 14 residues. Germline V gives CDR1 SGHRS, CDR2 YFSETQ. The CDR3: CASSLAGGLDGYTF. DNA of the CDR3: TGCGCCAGCAGCTTGGCGGGGGGCTTAGATGGCTACACCTTC.

The chain combines TRBV6-6 with TRBJ1-6; D call uncertain. The V gene lost 6 bases and the J gene lost 5 bases, with 17 bases spanning the gap. CDR1 MNHNY and CDR2 SVGAGI come from the germline V gene (reference sequence). The CDR3 covers 16 residues. The CDR3 sequence: CASRSSGWVDNSPLHF. CDR3 sequence (DNA): TGTGCCAGCAGATCCAGCGGGTGGGTGGATAATTCACCCCTCCACTTT.

This chain connects TRBV5-1 to TRBJ2-5, with 9 nucleotides matching TRBD1. V was pared by 2 bases and J by 5 bases, with 7 bases of the junction left unmatched. This CDR3 has 15 residues. Germline CDR1 SGHRS, CDR2 YFSETQ. The CDR3 DNA is TGCGCCAGCAGCTTTAACAGGGGGCGCGATGAGACCCAGTACTTC. This gives the protein CASSFNRGRDETQYF.

This clone is a singleton in its sample. This sequence joins TRBV6-1 and TRBJ1-2; 8 nucleotides line up with TRBD1. CDR3 size: 15 residues. The ends lost 4 bases at V and 3 bases at J; junction bases unmatched: 7. The V gene's germline CDR1 is MNHNS and CDR2 SASEGT. The CDR3 spells CASSGPGQDDYGYTF. The DNA for the CDR3 is TGTGCCAGCAGTGGACCGGGACAGGATGACTATGGCTACACCTTC.

This chain connects TRBV4-3 to TRBJ2-7, with 9 bases that match TRBD1. V lost 0 bases, J lost 3 bases, and 12 bases stayed unmatched. Looked up from germline, CDR1 is LGHNA and CDR2 is YSLEER. The CDR3 totals 18 residues. The CDR3 protein is CASSQENPSGTGLYEQYF. DNA for the CDR3: TGCGCCAGCAGCCAAGAAAATCCTTCCGGGACAGGGCTCTACGAGCAGTACTTC.

This clone occurred a few times. The V gene is TRBV2, the J gene TRBJ1-4; 7 bases are shared with TRBD1. The CDR3 length is 13 residues. Germline lookup yields CDR1 SNHLY and CDR2 FYNNEI. V trimming: 8 bases; J trimming: 8 bases; junction bases outside the gene matches: 8. CDR3 nucleotide sequence: TGTGCCAGCCATCGACAGGGTAACGAAAAACTGTTTTTT. It encodes CASHRQGNEKLFF.

The chain has TRBV27 and TRBJ1-1; D is perhaps TRBD1 (6 bases). This CDR3 is 12 amino acids long. Germline lookup yields CDR1 MNHEY and CDR2 SMNVEV (reference sequence). V was trimmed by 6 bases and J by 5 bases, leaving 10 bases between them. The CDR3 bases are TGTGCCAGCAGGACGGGACAAACTGAAGCTTTCTTT. It is translated as CASRTGQTEAFF.

Notes on this clone: Other nucleotide sequences from this sample produce the same CDR3. The J gene is TRBJ1-2, the V gene TRBV2, with TRBD1 as a possible D gene (5 bases). Germline V lookup: CDR1 SNHLY, CDR2 FYNNEI. This CDR3 is built from 13 residues. Between the trimmed V and J ends, which lost 7 bases and 5 bases, there was a span of 14 bases. CDR3 sequence: CASTEDSYYGYTF. The CDR3 region has the DNA TGTGCCAGCACCGAAGACAGCTATTATGGCTACACCTTC.

The chain links TRBV18 to TRBJ1-4, with 7 bases that match TRBD1. Germline V CDR1 and CDR2: KGHSH, LQKENI. V was pared by 6 bases and J by 5 bases, with 3 bases of the junction left unmatched. This CDR3 contains 13 residues. The CDR3 coding sequence is TGTGCCAGCTCGACGGGACAGAATGAAAAACTGTTTTTT. This translates into CASSTGQNEKLFF.

This clone was counted a few times. The V call is TRBV7-9, the J call TRBJ2-7; unclear D gene. CDR1 SEHNR and CDR2 FQNEAQ come from the germline V gene (reference sequence). Trimming pared 5 bases from V and 5 bases from J, leaving 10 bases between. The CDR3 covers 12 residues. In DNA, the CDR3 is TGTGCCAGCAGCGCAGGTCTCGACGAGCAGTACTTC. Translated: CASSAGLDEQYF.

In its sample, this clone was seen a few times. The rearrangement uses TRBV9 and TRBJ2-2; no clear D gene. Germline V gene sequence: CDR1 SGDLS, CDR2 YYNGEE. The CDR3 is 13 amino acids. V was trimmed by 3 bases and J by 1 base, leaving 4 bases between them. In DNA form, the CDR3 reads TGTGCCAGCAGCGGACAGAACACCGGGGAGCTGTTTTTT. Its translation is CASSGQNTGELFF.